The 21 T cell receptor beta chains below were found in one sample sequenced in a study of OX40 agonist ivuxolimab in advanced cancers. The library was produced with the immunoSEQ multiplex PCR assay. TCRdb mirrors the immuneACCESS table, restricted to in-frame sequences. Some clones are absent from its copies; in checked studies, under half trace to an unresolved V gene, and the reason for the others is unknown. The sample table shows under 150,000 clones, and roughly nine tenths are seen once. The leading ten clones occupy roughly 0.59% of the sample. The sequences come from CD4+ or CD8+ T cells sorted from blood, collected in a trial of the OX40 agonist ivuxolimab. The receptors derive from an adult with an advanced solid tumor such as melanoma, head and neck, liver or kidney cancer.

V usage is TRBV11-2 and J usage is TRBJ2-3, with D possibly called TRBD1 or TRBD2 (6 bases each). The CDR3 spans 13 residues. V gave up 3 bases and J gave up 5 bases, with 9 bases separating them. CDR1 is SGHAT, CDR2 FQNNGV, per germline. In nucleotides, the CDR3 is TGTGCCAGCAGCTTCGGGGGCCAAGATACGCAGTATTTT. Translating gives CASSFGGQDTQYF. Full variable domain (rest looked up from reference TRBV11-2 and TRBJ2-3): EAGVAQSPRYKIIEKRQSVAFWCNPISGHATLYWYQQILGQGPKLLIQFQNNGVVDDSQLPKDRFSAERLKGVDSTLKIQPAKLEDSAVYLCASSFGGQDTQYFGPGTRLTVL.

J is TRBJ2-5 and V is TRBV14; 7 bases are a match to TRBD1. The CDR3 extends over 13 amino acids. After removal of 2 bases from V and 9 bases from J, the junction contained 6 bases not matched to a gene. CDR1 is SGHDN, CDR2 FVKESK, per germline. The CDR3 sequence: CASSQLLQGSQYF. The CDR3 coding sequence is TGTGCCAGCAGCCAACTACTACAGGGGTCCCAGTACTTC.

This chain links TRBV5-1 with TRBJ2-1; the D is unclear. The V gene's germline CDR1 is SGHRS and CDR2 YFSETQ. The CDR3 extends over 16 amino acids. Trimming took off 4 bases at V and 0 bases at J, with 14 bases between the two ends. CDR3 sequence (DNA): TGCGCCAGCAGCCAAATGTACAGCAGCTCCTACAATGAGCAGTTCTTC. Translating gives CASSQMYSSSYNEQFF.

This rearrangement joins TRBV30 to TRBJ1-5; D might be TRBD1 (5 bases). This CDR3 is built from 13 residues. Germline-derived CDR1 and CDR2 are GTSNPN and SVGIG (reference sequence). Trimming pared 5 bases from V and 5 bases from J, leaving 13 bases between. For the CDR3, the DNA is TGTGCCTGGGGGGGGAGCAGGGATCAGCCCCAGCATTTT. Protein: CAWGGSRDQPQHF.

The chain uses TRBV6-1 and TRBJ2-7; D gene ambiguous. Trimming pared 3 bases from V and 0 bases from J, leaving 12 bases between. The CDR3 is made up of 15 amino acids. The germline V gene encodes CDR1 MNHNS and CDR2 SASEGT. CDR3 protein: CASSEPGWSSYEQYF. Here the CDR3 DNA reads TGTGCCAGCAGTGAGCCGGGTTGGAGCTCCTACGAGCAGTACTTC.

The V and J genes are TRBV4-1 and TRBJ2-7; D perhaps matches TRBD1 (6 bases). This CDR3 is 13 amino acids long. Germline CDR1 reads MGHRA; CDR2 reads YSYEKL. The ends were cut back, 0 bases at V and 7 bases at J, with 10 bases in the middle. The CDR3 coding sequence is TGCGCCAGCAGCCAAGATCAGGGGTGGGAGCAGTACTTC. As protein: CASSQDQGWEQYF.

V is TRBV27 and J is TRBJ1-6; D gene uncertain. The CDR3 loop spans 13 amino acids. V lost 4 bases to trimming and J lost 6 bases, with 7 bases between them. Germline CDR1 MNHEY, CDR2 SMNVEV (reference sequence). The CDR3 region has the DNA TGTGCCAGCAGTTGGGAAATTAATTCACCCCTCCACTTT. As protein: CASSWEINSPLHF.

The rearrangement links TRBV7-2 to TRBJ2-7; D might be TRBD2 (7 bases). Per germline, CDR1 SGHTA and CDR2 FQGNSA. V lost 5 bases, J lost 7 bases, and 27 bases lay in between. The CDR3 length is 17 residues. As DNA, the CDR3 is TGTGCCAGCAGCGCGAATCGAGGGGGGGGCACCCCTTGGGAGCAGTACTTC. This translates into CASSANRGGGTPWEQYF.

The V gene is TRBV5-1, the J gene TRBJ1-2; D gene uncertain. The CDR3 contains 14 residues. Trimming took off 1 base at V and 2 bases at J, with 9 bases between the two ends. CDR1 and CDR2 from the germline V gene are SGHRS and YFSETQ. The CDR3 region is CASSLMTSNYGYTF. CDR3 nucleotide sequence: TGCGCCAGCAGCTTGATGACATCGAACTATGGCTACACCTTC.

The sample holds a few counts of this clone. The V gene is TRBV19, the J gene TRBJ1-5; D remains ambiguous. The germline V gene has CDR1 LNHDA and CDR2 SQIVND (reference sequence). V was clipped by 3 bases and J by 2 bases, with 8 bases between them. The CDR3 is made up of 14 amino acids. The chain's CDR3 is CASSIWHGNQPQHF. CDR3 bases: TGTGCCAGTAGTATCTGGCACGGCAATCAGCCCCAGCATTTT. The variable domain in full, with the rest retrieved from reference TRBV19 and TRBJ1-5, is DGGITQSPKYLFRKEGQNVTLSCEQNLNHDAMYWYRQDPGQGLRLIYYSQIVNDFQKGDIAEGYSVSREKKESFPLTVTSAQKNPTAFYLCASSIWHGNQPQHFGDGTRLSIL.

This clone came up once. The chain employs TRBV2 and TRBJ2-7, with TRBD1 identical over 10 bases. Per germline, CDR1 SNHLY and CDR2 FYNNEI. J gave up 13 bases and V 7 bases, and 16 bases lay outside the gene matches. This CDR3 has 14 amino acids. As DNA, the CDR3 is TGTGCCAGCACGGTGTCCGGGACAGGGGCGCGTTGCTACTTC. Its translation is CASTVSGTGARCYF.

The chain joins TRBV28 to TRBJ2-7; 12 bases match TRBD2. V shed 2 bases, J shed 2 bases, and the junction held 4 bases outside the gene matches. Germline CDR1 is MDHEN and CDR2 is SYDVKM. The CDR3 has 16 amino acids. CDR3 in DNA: TGTGCCAGCAGTTTAGATCTAGCGGGGGGGCCCTACGAGCAGTACTTC. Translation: CASSLDLAGGPYEQYF.

The CDR3 DNA is TGCAGCGTTCCCCGGACAGGGGGTAACGAGCAGTACTTC. It encodes CSVPRTGGNEQYF. This chain links TRBV29-1 with TRBJ2-7; 10 bases are shared with TRBD1. V dropped 5 bases and J dropped 5; count of bases not matched to a gene: 6. The CDR3 length is 13 residues. CDR1 is SQVTM, CDR2 ANQGSEA, per germline.

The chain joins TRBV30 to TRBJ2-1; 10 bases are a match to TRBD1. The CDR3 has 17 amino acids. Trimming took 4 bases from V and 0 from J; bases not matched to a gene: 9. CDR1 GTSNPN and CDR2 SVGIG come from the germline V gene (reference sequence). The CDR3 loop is CAWKKTGGWSSYNEQFF. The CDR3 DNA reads TGTGCCTGGAAGAAGACAGGGGGCTGGTCCTCCTACAATGAGCAGTTCTTC.

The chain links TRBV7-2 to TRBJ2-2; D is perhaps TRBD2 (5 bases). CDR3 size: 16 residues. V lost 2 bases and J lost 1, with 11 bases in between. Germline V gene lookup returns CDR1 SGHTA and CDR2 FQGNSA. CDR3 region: CASSLWRIQNTGELFF. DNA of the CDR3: TGTGCCAGCAGCTTATGGAGGATTCAGAACACCGGGGAGCTGTTTTTT.

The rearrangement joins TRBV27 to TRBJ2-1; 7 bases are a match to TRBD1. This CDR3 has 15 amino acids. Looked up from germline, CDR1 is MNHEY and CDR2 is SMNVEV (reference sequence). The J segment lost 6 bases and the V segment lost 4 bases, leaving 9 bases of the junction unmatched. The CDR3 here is CASSSSDRYPNEQFF. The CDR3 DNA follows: TGTGCCAGCAGTTCCTCGGACAGGTACCCCAATGAGCAGTTCTTC.

CDR3 amino acids: CASSLDVGLTGELFF. In DNA form, the CDR3 reads TGTGCCAGCAGCTTAGATGTCGGGCTTACCGGGGAGCTGTTTTTT. The rearrangement joins TRBV7-9 to TRBJ2-2, with D unresolved. Trimming shortened V by 1 base and J by 5 bases, and 11 bases separated the two germline ends. The CDR3 length is 15 residues. Germline V gene sequence: CDR1 SEHNR, CDR2 FQNEAQ (reference sequence).

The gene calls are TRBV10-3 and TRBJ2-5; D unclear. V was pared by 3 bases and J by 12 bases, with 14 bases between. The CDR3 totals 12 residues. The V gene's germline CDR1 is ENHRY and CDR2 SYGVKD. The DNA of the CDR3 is TGTGCCATCAGTGACCTCCGAGAGAGAGAGTACTTC. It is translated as CAISDLREREYF.

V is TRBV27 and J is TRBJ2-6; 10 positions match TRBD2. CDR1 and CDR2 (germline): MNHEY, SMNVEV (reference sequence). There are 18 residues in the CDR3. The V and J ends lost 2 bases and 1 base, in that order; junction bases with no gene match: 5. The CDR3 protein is CASSLVGLAASGANVLTF. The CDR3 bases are TGTGCCAGCAGTTTAGTTGGACTAGCGGCTTCTGGGGCCAACGTCCTGACTTTC.

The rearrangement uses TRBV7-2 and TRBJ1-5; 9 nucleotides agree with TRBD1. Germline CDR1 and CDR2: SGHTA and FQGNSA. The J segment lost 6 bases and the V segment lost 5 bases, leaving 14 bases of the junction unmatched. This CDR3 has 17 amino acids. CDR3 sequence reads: CASSIRGTGGAGQPQHF. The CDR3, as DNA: TGTGCCAGCAGCATCCGGGGCACAGGGGGCGCCGGTCAGCCCCAGCATTTT.

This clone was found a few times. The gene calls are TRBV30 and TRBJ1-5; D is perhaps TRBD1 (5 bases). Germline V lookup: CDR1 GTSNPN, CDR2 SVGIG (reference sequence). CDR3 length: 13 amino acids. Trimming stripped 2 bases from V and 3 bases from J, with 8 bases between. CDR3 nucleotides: TGTGCCTGGAGTTCAGGGAACAATCAGCCCCAGCATTTT. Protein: CAWSSGNNQPQHF.